This TCR beta chain derives from a study of cytomegalovirus exposure and HLA in healthy donors. The junction had 7 bases not matched to a gene; V was cut back by 3 bases and J by 9 bases. This CDR3 has 15 amino acids. Germline-derived CDR1 and CDR2 are KGHSH and LQKENI. With 60 Vbeta and 13 Jbeta primers, the PCR was carried out. As handled by the study authors: Among the unique TCR beta chains that a later analysis counted, about 84 million in all, roughly 11 million were shared. Clones were sequenced by immunoSEQ multiplex PCR, and TCRdb holds only the in-frame ones, with some missing. That table supplies the V and J calls and clone size; D and trimming were determined from the DNA. Listed are 40,000 to 65,000 clones; roughly 25% falls within the top ten.

The rearrangement links TRBV18 to TRBJ1-6; TRBD1 agrees at 8 bases. Sequenced sample: PBMCs. The receptor comes from a man aged 35-49 years in good health and CMV-seropositive. The CDR3 loop reads CASSPGSGGASPLHF. The CDR3 DNA reads as TGTGCCAGCTCACCCGGGTCAGGGGGCGCTTCACCCCTCCACTTT.